This entry lists 13 T cell receptor beta chains sequenced from one sample in a study of blood T cell repertoires in COVID-19. TCRdb's table, derived via immunoSEQ multiplex PCR, lists solely in-frame clones and lacks some. The table has 150,000 to 200,000 clones, roughly four fifths seen once. The sequenced material came from PBMCs or T cells enriched from blood (not recorded which). The source of these receptors is a man in his fifties who had recovered from COVID-19.

The chain carries TRBV5-1 and TRBJ2-3, with D unclear. CDR1 and CDR2 (germline): SGHRS, YFSETQ. CDR3 length equals 14 residues. Trimming shortened V by 0 bases and J by 1 base, and 6 bases separated the two germline ends. The chain's CDR3 is CASSLGAGTDTQYF. CDR3 bases: TGCGCCAGCAGCTTGGGGGCCGGCACAGATACGCAGTATTTT. Combining the CDR3 with reference TRBV5-1 and TRBJ2-3 gives the whole variable domain KAGVTQTPRYLIKTRGQQVTLSCSPISGHRSVSWYQQTPGQGLQFLFEYFSETQRNKGNFPGRFSGRQFSNSRSEMNVSTLELGDSALYLCASSLGAGTDTQYFGPGTRLTVL.

The chain is built from TRBV5-1 and TRBJ1-2, with TRBD1 matching over 7 bases. J gave up 4 bases and V 3 bases, and 6 bases lay outside the gene matches. This CDR3 spans 14 amino acids. CDR1 and CDR2 from the germline V gene are SGHRS and YFSETQ. The DNA for the CDR3 is TGCGCCAGCAGCTGGGACAGACGCTCCTATGGCTACACCTTC. It encodes CASSWDRRSYGYTF.

The genes are TRBV4-1 and TRBJ1-1; a weak D match, TRBD1 (5 bases). There are 16 residues in the CDR3. Germline CDR1 MGHRA, CDR2 YSYEKL. V lost 0 bases and J lost 1, with 12 bases in between. CDR3 coding DNA: TGCGCCAGCAGCCAAGATCCTAAGGGGTCGAACACTGAAGCTTTCTTT. This translates into CASSQDPKGSNTEAFF.

This chain links TRBV3-1 (or the pseudogene TRBV3-2) with TRBJ2-7, with 9 bases lining up with TRBD2. Germline V CDR1 and CDR2: LGHDT, YNNKEL (reference sequence). This CDR3 contains 15 residues. The V gene end was trimmed by 4 bases and the J gene end by 4 bases; junction bases not matched to a gene: 8. CDR3 nucleotide sequence: TGTGCCAGCAGCCTACCTAGCGGGAACCGTTACGAGCAGTACTTC. Its protein product is CASSLPSGNRYEQYF.

CDR3 nucleotides: TGTGCCATCAGTGACCCCAAGGTGACAGCAGCCTACGAGCAGTACTTC. Encoded protein: CAISDPKVTAAYEQYF. The genes are TRBV10-3 and TRBJ2-7; TRBD1 might be the D (5 bases). Trimming took 3 bases from V and 2 from J, leaving 17 bases between them. Germline CDR1 and CDR2: ENHRY and SYGVKD. CDR3 length: 16 residues.

The chain is built from TRBV24-1 and TRBJ1-2; TRBD1 aligns across 11 bases. The length of the CDR3 is 15 residues. The junction had 4 bases not matched to a gene; V was cut back by 1 base and J by 7 bases. Germline V CDR1 and CDR2: KGHDR, SFDVKD. CDR3 residues: CATSDFGQGAFGYTF. The CDR3 DNA is TGTGCCACCAGTGATTTCGGACAGGGGGCGTTTGGCTACACCTTC.

Only one count was recorded for this clone. The chain has TRBV14 and TRBJ2-2; D gene ambiguous. This CDR3 comprises 17 residues. V was pared by 1 base and J by 2 bases, with 14 bases between. Germline values: CDR1 SGHDN, CDR2 FVKESK. CDR3 nucleotides: TGTGCCAGCAGCCAAGTCACGCTCATGGCCAACACCGGGGAGCTGTTTTTT. Protein sequence: CASSQVTLMANTGELFF.

V usage is TRBV12-2 and J usage is TRBJ1-6; TRBD1 is taken as the D call from the table, unchecked against the DNA. TRBV12-2 is a known pseudogene. The length of the CDR3 is 16 residues. The CDR3 protein is CASRGTGRILNSPLHF. In DNA, the CDR3 is TGTGCAAGTCGGGGTACAGGGCGAATCTTGAATTCACCCCTCCACTTT.

This chain connects TRBV11-2 to TRBJ1-2, with D unclear. The germline V gene has CDR1 SGHAT and CDR2 FQNNGV. The V gene lost 5 bases and the J gene lost 5 bases, with 6 bases spanning the gap. CDR3 length equals 11 residues. The CDR3: CASSALYGYTF. DNA of the CDR3: TGTGCCAGCAGCGCACTATATGGCTACACCTTC.

This clone was recorded only once. The J gene is TRBJ2-5, the V gene TRBV5-1, with 9 bases matching TRBD2. The junction had 5 bases not matched to a gene; V was cut back by 1 base and J by 4 bases. Germline V lookup: CDR1 SGHRS, CDR2 YFSETQ. CDR3 length: 15 amino acids. Written as DNA, the CDR3 is TGCGCCAGCAGCTTGTGGCGGGGGGGCCGAGAGACCCAGTACTTC. It encodes CASSLWRGGRETQYF.

This clone showed up just a few times. The rearrangement uses TRBV7-2 and TRBJ2-7; perhaps TRBD2 as D (5 bases). Trimming took off 4 bases at V and 6 bases at J, with 19 bases between the two ends. CDR1 SGHTA and CDR2 FQGNSA come from the germline V gene. There are 15 residues in the CDR3. The CDR3, as DNA: TGTGCCAGCAGCTCCTTGGACTCGTTTGAAGGCGAGCAGTACTTC. Its translation is CASSSLDSFEGEQYF.

This clone was recorded once. This chain connects TRBV4-2 to TRBJ2-7; 11 nucleotides match TRBD2. Germline V gene sequence: CDR1 LGHNA, CDR2 YNFKEQ. CDR3 size: 16 residues. The trim removed 2 bases at V and 3 bases at J, leaving 6 bases unmatched. For the CDR3, the DNA is TGTGCCAGCAGCCAAAATAGCGGGGGGGCTTTCTACGAGCAGTACTTC. Its translation is CASSQNSGGAFYEQYF.

This chain uses TRBV5-1 with TRBJ2-7, with D possibly TRBD1 on 5 matching bases. The V gene lost 2 bases and the J gene lost 3 bases, with 12 bases spanning the gap. Germline CDR1 is SGHRS and CDR2 is YFSETQ. The CDR3 has 14 residues. The CDR3 here is CASSLYRFGYEQYF. The CDR3 nucleotides read TGCGCCAGCAGCTTATACAGGTTTGGCTACGAGCAGTACTTC. The full variable domain, in which reference TRBV5-1 and TRBJ2-7 provide the parts outside the CDR3, is KAGVTQTPRYLIKTRGQQVTLSCSPISGHRSVSWYQQTPGQGLQFLFEYFSETQRNKGNFPGRFSGRQFSNSRSEMNVSTLELGDSALYLCASSLYRFGYEQYFGPGTRLTVT.